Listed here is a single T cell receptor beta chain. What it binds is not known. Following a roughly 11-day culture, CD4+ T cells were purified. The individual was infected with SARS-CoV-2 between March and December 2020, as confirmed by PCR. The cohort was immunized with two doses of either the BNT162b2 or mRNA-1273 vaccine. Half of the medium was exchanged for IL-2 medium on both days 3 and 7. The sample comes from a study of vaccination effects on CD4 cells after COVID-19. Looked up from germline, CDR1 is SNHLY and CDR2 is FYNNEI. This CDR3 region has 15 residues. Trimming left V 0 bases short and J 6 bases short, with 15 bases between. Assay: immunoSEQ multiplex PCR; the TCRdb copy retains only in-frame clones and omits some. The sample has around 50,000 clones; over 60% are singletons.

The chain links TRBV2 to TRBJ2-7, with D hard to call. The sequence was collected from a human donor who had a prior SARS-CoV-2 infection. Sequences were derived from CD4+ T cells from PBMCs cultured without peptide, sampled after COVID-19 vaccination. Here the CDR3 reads CASSEAAAIWREQYF. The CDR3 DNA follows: TGTGCCAGCAGTGAAGCCGCGGCAATTTGGCGCGAGCAGTACTTC.